What follows describes a single T cell receptor (beta chain). This sample is part of a study of T cells after yellow fever vaccination. The CDR3 has 15 residues. The V and J ends lost 10 bases and 4 bases, in that order; junction bases with no gene match: 11. CDR1 SNHLY and CDR2 FYNNEI come from the germline V gene. Each CDR3 protein is one row after TCRdb ran MiXCR on the 5' RACE reads. This sample carries about 320,000 distinct CDR3 sequences, about an eighth of them seen once, and the ten largest clones take roughly 3.1%. The rearrangement uses TRBV2 and TRBJ2-2; TRBD1 agrees at 8 bases. The specimen comprised CD4+ T cells sorted from PBMCs, sampled 15 days after the yellow fever booster vaccination. This receptor was identified in a man aged 18 to 29 who received the YFV17D yellow fever vaccine. The CDR3 region is CAILRGQASTGELFF. As DNA, the CDR3 is TGTGCCATTCTCCGGGGACAGGCGTCCACCGGGGAGCTGTTTTTT.